A selection of T cell receptor beta chains follows, all from one sample in a study of blood T cells in healthy people across ages. A single record per CDR3 protein comes from TCRdb applying MiXCR to the 5' RACE reads. This table holds about 1.8 million distinct CDR3 sequences, around 50% found once. The sequenced material came from blood. The source is a woman in her 40s in good health. Both conserved end residues are part of each CDR3. D genes are given only for firm matches. Clone size is shown for a subset of rows, as once, few, many or a class of expanded clone.

d_call,v_call,clone_size,cdr3_length,j_call,cdr3_nt,cdr3_aa
TRBD1,TRBV7-2,-,17,TRBJ1-2,TGTGCCAGCAGCCGAGGCCGGACAGGGTTCGCGAACTATGGCTACACCTTC,CASSRGRTGFANYGYTF
-,TRBV25-1,few,16,TRBJ2-3,TGTGCCAGCAGTGGGCCGGCCCTGAAGGGCTCAGATACGCAGTATTTT,CASSGPALKGSDTQYF
-,TRBV4-1,once,18,TRBJ2-5,TGCGCCAGCAGCCAAGGATTGATGAGTCAGGCTACCCAAGAGACCCTGTACTTC,CASSQGLMSQATQETLYF
-,TRBV20-1,-,14,TRBJ2-5,TGCAGTGCTAGGGACCGAGGGGGGCGGGAGACCCAGTACTTC,CSARDRGGRETQYF
TRBD1,TRBV28,few,14,TRBJ2-7,TGTGCCAGCAGTCCACCGGGACAGCTCTACGAGCAGTACTTC,CASSPPGQLYEQYF
-,TRBV12-3/TRBV12-4,-,14,TRBJ2-2,TGTGCCAGCAGCCGAGTGACTAGCACCGGGGAGCTGTTTTTT,CASSRVTSTGELFF
TRBD1,TRBV2,few,17,TRBJ2-5,TGTGCCAGCATCTCCCTTATCGGACAGGGGGCGGGAGAGACCCAGTACTTC,CASISLIGQGAGETQYF
-,TRBV11-2,-,14,TRBJ2-4,TGTGCCAGCAGCTTAACCGGGATACAAAACATTCAGTACTTC,CASSLTGIQNIQYF
-,TRBV27,-,13,TRBJ2-7,TGTGCCAGCAGTTTATCAGGCCAGTACGAGCAGTACTTC,CASSLSGQYEQYF
TRBD1,TRBV7-2,once,16,TRBJ1-2,TGTGCCAGCAGCCTAAACAGACAGGGCCTTTACTATGGCTACACCTTC,CASSLNRQGLYYGYTF
-,TRBV6-6,-,16,TRBJ2-7,TGTGCCAGCAGTTACTCCCATACAGGGAGCTCCTACGAGCAGTACTTC,CASSYSHTGSSYEQYF
-,TRBV5-6,-,15,TRBJ1-1,TGTGCCAGCAGCTTTTCCAACGGGGGGCGGGGTGAAGCTTTCTTT,CASSFSNGGRGEAFF
TRBD1,TRBV18,few,17,TRBJ2-1,TGTGCCAGCTCACGTCAGGGGGCGTATGGGTCCTACAATGAGCAGTTCTTC,CASSRQGAYGSYNEQFF
TRBD2,TRBV20-1,-,17,TRBJ2-3,TGCAGTGCTAGGGATAGTAGCGGGGGACCTAGCACAGATACGCAGTATTTT,CSARDSSGGPSTDTQYF
-,TRBV7-2,-,16,TRBJ1-6,TGTGCCAGCAGCTACAACACACAGGTGGCCAATTCACCCCTCCACTTT,CASSYNTQVANSPLHF
-,TRBV3-1,few,11,TRBJ1-2,TGTGCCAGCAGCCGCGTCGGAGGCTACACCTTC,CASSRVGGYTF
-,TRBV12-3/TRBV12-4,-,14,TRBJ2-1,TGTGCCAGCAACCAGTCCCCAGGGGCGAATGAGCAGTTCTTC,CASNQSPGANEQFF
TRBD2,TRBV27,-,17,TRBJ2-5,TGTGCCAGCAGTCGAAACCGACTAGCGGGGGGAGAAGAGACCCAGTACTTC,CASSRNRLAGGEETQYF
-,TRBV28,-,10,TRBJ1-2,TGTGCCAGCAGTCTCAGCGACTACACCTTC,CASSLSDYTF
-,TRBV11-1,-,17,TRBJ2-7,TGTGCCAGCAGCTCCCAGCTGATTCGGGACAAGACCTACGAGCAGTACTTC,CASSSQLIRDKTYEQYF
-,TRBV4-3,-,15,TRBJ2-7,TGCGCCAGCAGCCAAGAGGCCGTCAGATCCCACGAGCAGTACTTC,CASSQEAVRSHEQYF
-,TRBV5-1,-,17,TRBJ1-2,TGCGCCAGCAGCTTGGCCAATAGGAGACAGGCGAATTCCGGCTACGCCTTC,CASSLANRRQANSGYAF
-,TRBV5-1,-,15,TRBJ2-3,TGCGCCAGCAGATTAAGCGGAACTAGCACAGATACGCAGTATTTT,CASRLSGTSTDTQYF
TRBD2,TRBV20-1,-,15,TRBJ2-3,TGCAGTGCAGTACTACCGGGACTAGGGTCAGATACGCAGTATTTT,CSAVLPGLGSDTQYF
TRBD1,TRBV19,-,14,TRBJ1-2,TGTGCCAGTACCCCTACAGGGGAACGCTATGGCTACACCTTC,CASTPTGERYGYTF
TRBD1,TRBV20-1,many,15,TRBJ2-7,TGCAGTGCTCCCAACTCCGGGACAGGGCCCTACGAGCAGTACTTC,CSAPNSGTGPYEQYF
-,TRBV29-1,-,13,TRBJ1-1,TGCAGCGCCCTAGTAAACACCTACACTGAAGCTTTCTTT,CSALVNTYTEAFF